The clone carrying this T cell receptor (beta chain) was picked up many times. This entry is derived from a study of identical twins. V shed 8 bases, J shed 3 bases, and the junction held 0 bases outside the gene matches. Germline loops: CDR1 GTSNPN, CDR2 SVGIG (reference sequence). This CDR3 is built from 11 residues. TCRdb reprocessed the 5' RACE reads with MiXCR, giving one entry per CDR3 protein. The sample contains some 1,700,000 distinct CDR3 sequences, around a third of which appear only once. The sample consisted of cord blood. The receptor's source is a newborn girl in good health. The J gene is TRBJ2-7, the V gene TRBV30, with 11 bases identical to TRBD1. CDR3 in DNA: TGTGCCGGGACAGGGGGCTACGAGCAGTACTTC. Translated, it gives CAGTGGYEQYF.